The 2 T cell receptor beta chains in this list originate from one sample, sequenced in a study of T-cell reconstitution after alpha-beta-depleted transplantation in children. A TCRbeta library incorporating unique molecular identifiers was prepared. TCRdb re-derived calls from the PCR reads in MiXCR, one entry per CDR3 protein. The table shows a few hundred thousand distinct CDR3 sequences, with around 10% occurring only once. The input for sequencing was PBMCs from the stem cell graft donor, taken from the stem cell graft. The receptors shown here come from a human donor who donated a stem cell graft to a child with acute lymphoblastic leukemia.

This clonotype showed up many times. The chain joins TRBV6-1 to TRBJ2-7; 7 bases map to TRBD1. The CDR3 length is 14 residues. V lost 7 bases and J lost 0; bases outside the gene matches: 6. Per the germline V gene, CDR1 is MNHNS and CDR2 is SASEGT. The chain's CDR3 is CASNIDRASYEQYF. Written as DNA, the CDR3 is TGTGCCAGCAACATCGACAGGGCCTCCTACGAGCAGTACTTC.

This chain links TRBV10-3 with TRBJ1-6; 9 positions agree with TRBD1. The junction had 19 bases not matched to a gene; V was cut back by 3 bases and J by 7 bases. The CDR3 loop spans 20 amino acids. Per the germline V gene, CDR1 is ENHRY and CDR2 is SYGVKD. The CDR3 DNA reads TGTGCCATCAGTGATCGATTTGGTCGATCGGGGACAGGGAAAAATTCACCCCTCCACTTT. This codes for CAISDRFGRSGTGKNSPLHF.